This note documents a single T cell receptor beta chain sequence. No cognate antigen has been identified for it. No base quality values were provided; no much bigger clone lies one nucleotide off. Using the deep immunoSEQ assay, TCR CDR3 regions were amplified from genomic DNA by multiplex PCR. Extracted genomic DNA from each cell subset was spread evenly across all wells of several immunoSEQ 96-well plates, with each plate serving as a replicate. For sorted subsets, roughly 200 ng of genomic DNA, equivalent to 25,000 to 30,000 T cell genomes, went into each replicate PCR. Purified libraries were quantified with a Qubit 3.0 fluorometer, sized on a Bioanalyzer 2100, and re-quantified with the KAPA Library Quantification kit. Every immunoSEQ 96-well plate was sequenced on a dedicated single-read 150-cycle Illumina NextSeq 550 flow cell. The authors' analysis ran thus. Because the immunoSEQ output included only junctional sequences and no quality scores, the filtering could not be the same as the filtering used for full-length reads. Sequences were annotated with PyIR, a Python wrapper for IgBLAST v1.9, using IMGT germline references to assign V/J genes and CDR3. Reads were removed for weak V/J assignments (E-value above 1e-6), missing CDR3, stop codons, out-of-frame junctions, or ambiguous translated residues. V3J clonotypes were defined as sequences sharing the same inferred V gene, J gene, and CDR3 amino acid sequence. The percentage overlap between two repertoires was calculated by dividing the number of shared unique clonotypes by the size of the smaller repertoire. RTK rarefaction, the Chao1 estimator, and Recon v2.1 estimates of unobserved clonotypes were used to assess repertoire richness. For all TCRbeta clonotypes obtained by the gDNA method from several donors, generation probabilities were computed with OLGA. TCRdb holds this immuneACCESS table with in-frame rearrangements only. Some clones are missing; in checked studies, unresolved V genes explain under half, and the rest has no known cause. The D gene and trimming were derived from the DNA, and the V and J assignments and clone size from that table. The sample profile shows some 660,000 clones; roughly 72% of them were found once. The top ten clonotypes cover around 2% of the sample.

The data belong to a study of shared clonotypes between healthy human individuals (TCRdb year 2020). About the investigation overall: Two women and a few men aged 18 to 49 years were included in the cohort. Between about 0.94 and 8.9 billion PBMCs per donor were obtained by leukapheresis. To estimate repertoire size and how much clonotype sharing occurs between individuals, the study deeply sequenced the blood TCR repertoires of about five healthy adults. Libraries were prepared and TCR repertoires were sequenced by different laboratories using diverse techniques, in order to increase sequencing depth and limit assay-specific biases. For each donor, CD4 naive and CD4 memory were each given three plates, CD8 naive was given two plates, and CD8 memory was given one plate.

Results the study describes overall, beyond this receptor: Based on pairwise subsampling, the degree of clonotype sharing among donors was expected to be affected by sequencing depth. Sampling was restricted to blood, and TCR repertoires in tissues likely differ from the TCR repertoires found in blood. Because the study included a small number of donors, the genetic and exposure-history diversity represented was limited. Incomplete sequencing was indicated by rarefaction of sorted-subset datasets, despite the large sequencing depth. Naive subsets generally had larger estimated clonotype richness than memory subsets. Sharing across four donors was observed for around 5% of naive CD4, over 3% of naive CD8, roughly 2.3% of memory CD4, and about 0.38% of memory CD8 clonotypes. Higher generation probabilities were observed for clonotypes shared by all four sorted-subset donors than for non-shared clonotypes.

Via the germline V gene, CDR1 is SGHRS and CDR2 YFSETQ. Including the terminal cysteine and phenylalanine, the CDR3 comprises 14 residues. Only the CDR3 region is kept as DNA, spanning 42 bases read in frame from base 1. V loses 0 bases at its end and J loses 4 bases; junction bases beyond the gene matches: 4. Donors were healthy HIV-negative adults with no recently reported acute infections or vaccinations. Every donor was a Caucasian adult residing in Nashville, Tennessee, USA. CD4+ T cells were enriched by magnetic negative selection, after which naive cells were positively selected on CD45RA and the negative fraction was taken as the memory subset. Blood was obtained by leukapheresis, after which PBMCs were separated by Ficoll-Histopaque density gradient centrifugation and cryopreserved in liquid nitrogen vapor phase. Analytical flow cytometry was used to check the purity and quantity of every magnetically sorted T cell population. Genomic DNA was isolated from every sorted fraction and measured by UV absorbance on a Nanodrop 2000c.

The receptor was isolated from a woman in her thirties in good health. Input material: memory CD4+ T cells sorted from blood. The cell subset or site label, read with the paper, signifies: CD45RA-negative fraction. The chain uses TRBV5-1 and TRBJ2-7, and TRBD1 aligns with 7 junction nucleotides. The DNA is TGCGCCAGCAGCTTGGCGGACAGGTTTTACGAGCAGTACTTC. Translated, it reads CASSLADRFYEQYF. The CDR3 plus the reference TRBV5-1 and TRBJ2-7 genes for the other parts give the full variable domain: KAGVTQTPRYLIKTRGQQVTLSCSPISGHRSVSWYQQTPGQGLQFLFEYFSETQRNKGNFPGRFSGRQFSNSRSEMNVSTLELGDSALYLCASSLADRFYEQYFGPGTRLTVT.